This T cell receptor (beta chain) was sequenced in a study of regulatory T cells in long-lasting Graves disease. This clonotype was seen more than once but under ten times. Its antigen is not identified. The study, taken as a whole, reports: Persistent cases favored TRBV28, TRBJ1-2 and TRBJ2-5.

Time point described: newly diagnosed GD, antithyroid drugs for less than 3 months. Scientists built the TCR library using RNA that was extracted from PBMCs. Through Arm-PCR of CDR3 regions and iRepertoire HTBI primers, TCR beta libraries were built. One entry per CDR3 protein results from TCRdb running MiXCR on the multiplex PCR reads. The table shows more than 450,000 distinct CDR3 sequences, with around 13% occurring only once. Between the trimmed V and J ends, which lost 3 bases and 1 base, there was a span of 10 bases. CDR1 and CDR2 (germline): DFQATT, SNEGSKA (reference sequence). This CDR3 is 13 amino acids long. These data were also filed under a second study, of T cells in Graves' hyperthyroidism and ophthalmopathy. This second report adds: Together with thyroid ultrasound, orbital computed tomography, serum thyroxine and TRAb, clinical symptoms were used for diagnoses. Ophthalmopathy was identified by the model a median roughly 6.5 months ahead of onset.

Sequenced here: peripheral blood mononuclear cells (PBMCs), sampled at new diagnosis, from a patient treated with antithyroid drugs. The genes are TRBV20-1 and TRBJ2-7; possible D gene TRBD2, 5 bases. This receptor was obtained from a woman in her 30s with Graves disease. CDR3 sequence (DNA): TGCAGTGCTAGGAGCGGACTGTCCTACGAGCAGTACTTC. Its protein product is CSARSGLSYEQYF.